The 13 T cell receptor beta chains reported below all come from one sample, sequenced in a study of blood T cell repertoires in COVID-19. Measured with immunoSEQ multiplex PCR; TCRdb has only the in-frame clones, and not every one. The sample records about 110,000 clones, around 80% being singletons. The source material was peripheral blood. The source is a man older than 75 with COVID-19, enrolled during active disease.

The chain carries TRBV19 and TRBJ1-1, with D possibly TRBD1 on 5 matching bases. This CDR3 contains 14 residues. Germline V gene lookup returns CDR1 LNHDA and CDR2 SQIVND (reference sequence). The V gene lost 6 bases and the J gene lost 2 bases, with 13 bases spanning the gap. The CDR3 DNA sequence: TGTGCCAGTAGCCCAGGGCAATTTAACACTGAAGCTTTCTTT. Translating gives CASSPGQFNTEAFF.

V gene TRBV7-2 combines with J gene TRBJ2-7; 7 bases line up with TRBD1. V was clipped by 5 bases and J by 3 bases; unmatched bases: 4. The V gene's germline CDR1 is SGHTA and CDR2 FQGNSA. CDR3 length: 13 residues. The CDR3 loop reads CASSPGQHYEQYF. The CDR3 DNA follows: TGTGCCAGCAGCCCGGGACAGCACTACGAGCAGTACTTC.

This chain uses TRBV10-1 with TRBJ2-2; D gene ambiguous. The germline gives CDR1 WNHNN, CDR2 SYGVQD (reference sequence). V lost 0 bases to trimming and J lost 0 bases, with 8 bases between them. This CDR3 has 16 residues. In nucleotides, the CDR3 is TGCGCCAGCAGTGAGTCGGCGGCCTCGAACACCGGGGAGCTGTTTTTT. Protein product: CASSESAASNTGELFF.

In its sample, this clone was seen once. The chain couples TRBV5-5 to TRBJ2-6; TRBD2 agrees at 12 bases. CDR1 is SGHKS and CDR2 is YYEKEE in the germline V gene (reference sequence). This CDR3 region has 19 residues. V gave up 4 bases and J gave up 1 base; unmatched junction bases: 9. For the CDR3, the DNA is TGTGCCAGCAGCCCTCGGGCTAGCGGGAGGGGGTCTGGGGCCAACGTCCTGACTTTC. It translates to CASSPRASGRGSGANVLTF.

This clone is a singleton in its sample. The chain recombines TRBV5-4 with TRBJ2-1, with 12 bases aligning to TRBD2. Germline V gene sequence: CDR1 SGHNT, CDR2 YYREEE (reference sequence). The junction had 1 base not matched to a gene; V was cut back by 2 bases and J by 4 bases. This CDR3 has 15 amino acids. The CDR3 loop is CASSFGTSGYNEQFF. The CDR3 nucleotides are TGTGCCAGCAGCTTCGGGACTAGCGGGTACAATGAGCAGTTCTTC.

The rearrangement uses TRBV28 and TRBJ2-1; D is unclear. This CDR3 comprises 13 residues. Germline V gene sequence: CDR1 MDHEN, CDR2 SYDVKM. With 5 bases removed from V and 6 bases from J, the gap between germline ends came to 11 bases. CDR3 DNA sequence: TGTGCCAGCAGTAAATACCCAGTCAATGAGCAGTTCTTC. This codes for CASSKYPVNEQFF.

The chain has TRBV7-3 and TRBJ2-1; 15 nucleotides align to TRBD2. The ends lost 4 bases at V and 10 bases at J; junction bases unmatched: 2. The CDR3 has 14 amino acids. The germline V gene encodes CDR1 SGHTA and CDR2 FQGTGA. The CDR3 nucleotides read TGTGCCAGCAGCTACGGGACTAGCGGGAGGGAGCAGTTCTTC. It translates to CASSYGTSGREQFF.

This clone was observed a single time. The chain employs TRBV14 and TRBJ1-4; D is uncertain. V gave up 0 bases and J gave up 8 bases, with 4 bases separating them. CDR3 length equals 12 residues. CDR1 and CDR2 from the germline V gene are SGHDN and FVKESK. The DNA of the CDR3 is TGTGCCAGCAGCCAAGAAAGCGAAAAACTGTTTTTT. It encodes CASSQESEKLFF.

This rearrangement joins TRBV5-4 to TRBJ2-1; 7 positions agree with TRBD2. Trimming at V came to 0 bases and at J to 9 bases, leaving 6 bases not matched to a gene. The CDR3 extends over 14 amino acids. Germline V gene sequence: CDR1 SGHNT, CDR2 YYREEE (reference sequence). CDR3 loop: CASSLVGGRGEQFF. DNA of the CDR3: TGTGCCAGCAGCTTGGTTGGCGGGAGAGGTGAGCAGTTCTTC.

The genes are TRBV29-1 and TRBJ2-7; 10 bases align to TRBD2. CDR3 size: 13 residues. Germline-derived CDR1 and CDR2 are SQVTM and ANQGSEA. Trimming removed 2 bases from V and 2 bases from J; junction bases left unmatched: 0. The CDR3 reads CSVELAGAYEQYF. The CDR3 DNA reads as TGCAGCGTTGAACTAGCGGGAGCCTACGAGCAGTACTTC.

This clone was seen more than once but under ten times. The chain links TRBV6-1 to TRBJ2-5; 8 bases are shared with TRBD2. Trimming at V came to 1 base and at J to 9 bases, leaving 13 bases not matched to a gene. This CDR3 is 16 amino acids long. Germline CDR1 MNHNS, CDR2 SASEGT. The CDR3 sequence is CASSEVGGAGGFAQYF. CDR3 coding DNA: TGTGCCAGCAGTGAAGTCGGAGGGGCGGGGGGTTTTGCCCAGTACTTC.

This clone was counted once. This chain links TRBV28 with TRBJ1-1; 9 nucleotides align to TRBD1. Per germline, CDR1 MDHEN and CDR2 SYDVKM. Trimming cost V 3 bases and J 3 bases; bases outside gene matches: 5. CDR3 length equals 15 residues. DNA of the CDR3: TGTGCCAGCAGTTTCCAGACAGGGGGAGACACTGAAGCTTTCTTT. This encodes CASSFQTGGDTEAFF.

The chain uses TRBV28 and TRBJ1-1; D call uncertain. V lost 6 bases and J 7 bases, leaving 12 bases between the germline ends. The germline V gene encodes CDR1 MDHEN and CDR2 SYDVKM. This CDR3 is built from 12 residues. CDR3 DNA sequence: TGTGCCAGCAGCGATAACAACGATGAAGCTTTCTTT. It translates to CASSDNNDEAFF.